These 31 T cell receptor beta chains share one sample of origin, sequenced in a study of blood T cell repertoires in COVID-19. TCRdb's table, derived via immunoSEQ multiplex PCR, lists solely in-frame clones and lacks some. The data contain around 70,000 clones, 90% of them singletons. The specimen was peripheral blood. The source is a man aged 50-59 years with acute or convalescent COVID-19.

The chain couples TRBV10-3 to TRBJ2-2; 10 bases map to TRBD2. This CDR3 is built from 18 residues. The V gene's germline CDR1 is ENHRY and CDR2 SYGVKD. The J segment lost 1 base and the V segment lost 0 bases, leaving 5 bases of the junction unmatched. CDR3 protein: CAISESLAGGLNTGELFF. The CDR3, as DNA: TGTGCCATCAGTGAGTCGTTAGCGGGAGGACTGAACACCGGGGAGCTGTTTTTT.

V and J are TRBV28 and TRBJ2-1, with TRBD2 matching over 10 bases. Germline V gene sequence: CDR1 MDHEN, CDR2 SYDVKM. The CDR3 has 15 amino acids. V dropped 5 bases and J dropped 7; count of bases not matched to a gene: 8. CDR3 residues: CASSTSGRGRNEQFF. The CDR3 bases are TGTGCCAGCAGTACCAGCGGGAGGGGGAGGAATGAGCAGTTCTTC.

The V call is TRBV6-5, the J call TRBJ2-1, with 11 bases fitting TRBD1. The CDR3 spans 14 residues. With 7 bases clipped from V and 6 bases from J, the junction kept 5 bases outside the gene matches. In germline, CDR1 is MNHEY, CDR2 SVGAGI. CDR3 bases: TGTGCCAGCAACACCGGGACAGGGGGCAATGAGCAGTTCTTC. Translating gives CASNTGTGGNEQFF.

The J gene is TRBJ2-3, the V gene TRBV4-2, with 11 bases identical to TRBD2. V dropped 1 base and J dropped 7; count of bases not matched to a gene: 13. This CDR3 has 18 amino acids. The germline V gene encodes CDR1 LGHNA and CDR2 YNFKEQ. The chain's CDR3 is CASSQAFSGGAISYTQYF. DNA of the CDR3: TGTGCCAGCAGCCAAGCTTTTAGCGGGGGGGCCATCAGTTATACGCAGTATTTT.

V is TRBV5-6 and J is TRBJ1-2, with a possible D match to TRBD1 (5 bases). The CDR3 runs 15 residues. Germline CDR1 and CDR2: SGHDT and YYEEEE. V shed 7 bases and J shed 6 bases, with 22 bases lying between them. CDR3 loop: CASGYPNPWGDGYTF. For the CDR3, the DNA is TGTGCCAGCGGCTATCCCAATCCTTGGGGCGATGGCTACACCTTC.

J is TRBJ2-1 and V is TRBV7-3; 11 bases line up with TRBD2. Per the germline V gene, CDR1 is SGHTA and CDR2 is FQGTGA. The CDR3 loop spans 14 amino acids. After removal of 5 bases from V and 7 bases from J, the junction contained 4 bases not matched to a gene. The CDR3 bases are TGTGCCAGCAGCCGACTAGCGGGGCCTAATGAGCAGTTCTTC. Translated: CASSRLAGPNEQFF. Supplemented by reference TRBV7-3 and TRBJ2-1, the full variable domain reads GAGVSQTPSNKVTEKGKYVELRCDPISGHTALYWYRQSLGQGPEFLIYFQGTGAADDSGLPNDRFFAVRPEGSVSTLKIQRTERGDSAVYLCASSRLAGPNEQFFGPGTRLTVL.

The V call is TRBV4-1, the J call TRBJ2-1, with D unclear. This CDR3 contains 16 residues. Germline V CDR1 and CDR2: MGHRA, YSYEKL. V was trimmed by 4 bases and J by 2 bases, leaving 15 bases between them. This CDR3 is CASSRPPQVPYNEQFF. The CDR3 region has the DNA TGCGCCAGCAGCCGCCCGCCCCAGGTACCCTACAATGAGCAGTTCTTC.

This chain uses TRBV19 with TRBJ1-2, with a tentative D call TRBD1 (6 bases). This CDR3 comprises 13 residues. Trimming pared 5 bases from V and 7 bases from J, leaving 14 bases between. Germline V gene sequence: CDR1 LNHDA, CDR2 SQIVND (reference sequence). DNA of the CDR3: TGTGCCAGTAGTTTCTTACAGGGAACTGGCTACACCTTC. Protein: CASSFLQGTGYTF.

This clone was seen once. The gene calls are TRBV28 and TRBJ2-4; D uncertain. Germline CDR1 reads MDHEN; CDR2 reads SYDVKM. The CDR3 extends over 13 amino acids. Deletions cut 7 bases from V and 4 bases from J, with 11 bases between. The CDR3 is CASNREAKNIQYF. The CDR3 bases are TGTGCCAGCAATCGTGAGGCGAAAAACATTCAGTACTTC.

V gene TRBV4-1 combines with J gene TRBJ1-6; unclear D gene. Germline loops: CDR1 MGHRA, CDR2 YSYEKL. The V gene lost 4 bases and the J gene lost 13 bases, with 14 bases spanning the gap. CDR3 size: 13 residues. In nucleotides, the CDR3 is TGCGCCAGCAGCCTCAACTTCGGCGGGCCCCTCCACTTT. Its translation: CASSLNFGGPLHF.

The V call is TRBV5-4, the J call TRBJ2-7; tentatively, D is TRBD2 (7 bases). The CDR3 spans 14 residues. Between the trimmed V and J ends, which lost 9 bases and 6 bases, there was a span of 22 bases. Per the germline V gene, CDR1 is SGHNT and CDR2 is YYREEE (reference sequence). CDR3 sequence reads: CATTPFGEGVEQYV. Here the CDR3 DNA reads TGTGCCACCACCCCGTTCGGGGAGGGGGTCGAGCAGTACGTC.

For the CDR3, the DNA is TGTGCCAGCTCACCTCCTAATCCCACCTTGAACACTGAAGCTTTCTTT. This translates into CASSPPNPTLNTEAFF. The gene calls are TRBV18 and TRBJ1-1; D is unresolved. V was clipped by 3 bases and J by 0 bases, with 14 bases between them. There are 16 residues in the CDR3. Germline CDR1 reads KGHSH; CDR2 reads LQKENI.

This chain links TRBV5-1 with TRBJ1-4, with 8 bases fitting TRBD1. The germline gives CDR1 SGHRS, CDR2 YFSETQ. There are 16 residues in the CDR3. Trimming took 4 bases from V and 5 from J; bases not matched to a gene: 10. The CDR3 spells CASSGATGGRNEKLFF. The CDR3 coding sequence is TGCGCCAGCAGCGGGGCAACAGGGGGACGAAATGAAAAACTGTTTTTT.

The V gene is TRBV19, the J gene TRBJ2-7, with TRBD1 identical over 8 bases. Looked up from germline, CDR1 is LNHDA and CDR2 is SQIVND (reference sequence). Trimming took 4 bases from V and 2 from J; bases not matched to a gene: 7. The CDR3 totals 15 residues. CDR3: CASSKPGQDPYEQYF. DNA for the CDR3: TGTGCCAGTAGTAAGCCGGGACAGGACCCCTACGAGCAGTACTTC.

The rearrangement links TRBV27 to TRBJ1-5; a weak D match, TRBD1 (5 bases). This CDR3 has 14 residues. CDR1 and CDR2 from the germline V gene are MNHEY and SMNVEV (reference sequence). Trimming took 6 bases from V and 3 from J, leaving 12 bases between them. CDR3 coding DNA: TGTGCCAGCAGCCCCAGGGACTCCAATCAGCCCCAGCATTTT. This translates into CASSPRDSNQPQHF.

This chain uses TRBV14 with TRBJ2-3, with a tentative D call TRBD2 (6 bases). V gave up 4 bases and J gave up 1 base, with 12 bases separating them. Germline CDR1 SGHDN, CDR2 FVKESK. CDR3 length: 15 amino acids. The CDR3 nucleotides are TGTGCCAGCAGCCGCCTGCGGGGAGGCACAGATACGCAGTATTTT. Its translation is CASSRLRGGTDTQYF.

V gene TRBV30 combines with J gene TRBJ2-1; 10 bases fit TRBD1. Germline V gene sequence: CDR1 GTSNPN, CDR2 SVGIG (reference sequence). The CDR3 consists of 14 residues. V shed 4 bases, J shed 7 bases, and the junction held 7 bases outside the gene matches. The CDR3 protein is CAWITGTGVNEQFF. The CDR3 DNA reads TGTGCCTGGATTACCGGGACAGGGGTGAATGAGCAGTTCTTC.

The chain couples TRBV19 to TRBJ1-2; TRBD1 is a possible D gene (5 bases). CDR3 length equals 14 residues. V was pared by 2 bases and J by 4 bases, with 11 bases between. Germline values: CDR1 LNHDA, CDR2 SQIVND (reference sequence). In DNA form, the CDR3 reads TGTGCCAGTAGTATAAAACAGGTCCTCTATGGCTACACCTTC. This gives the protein CASSIKQVLYGYTF.

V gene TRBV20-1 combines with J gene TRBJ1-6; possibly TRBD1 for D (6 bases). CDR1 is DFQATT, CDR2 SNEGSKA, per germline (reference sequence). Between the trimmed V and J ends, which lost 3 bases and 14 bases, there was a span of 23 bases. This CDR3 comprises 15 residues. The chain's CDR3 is CSASYGAVEGGSLHF. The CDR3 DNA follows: TGCAGTGCTAGTTATGGGGCGGTGGAAGGGGGTTCCCTCCACTTT.

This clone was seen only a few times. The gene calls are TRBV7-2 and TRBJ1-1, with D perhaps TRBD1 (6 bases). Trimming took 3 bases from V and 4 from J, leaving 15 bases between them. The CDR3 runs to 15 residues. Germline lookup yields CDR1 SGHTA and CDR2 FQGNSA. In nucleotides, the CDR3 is TGTGCCAGCAGCTTCGAGACAGGTTACGCCACTGAAGCTTTCTTT. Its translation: CASSFETGYATEAFF. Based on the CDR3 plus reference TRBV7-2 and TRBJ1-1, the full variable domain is GAGVSQSPSNKVTEKGKDVELRCDPISGHTALYWYRQSLGQGLEFLIYFQGNSAPDKSGLPSDRFSAERTGGSVSTLTIQRTQQEDSAVYLCASSFETGYATEAFFGQGTRLTVV.

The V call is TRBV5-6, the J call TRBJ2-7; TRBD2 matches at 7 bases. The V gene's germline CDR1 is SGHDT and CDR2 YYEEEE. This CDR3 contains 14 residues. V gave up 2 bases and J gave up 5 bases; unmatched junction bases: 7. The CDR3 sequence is CASSFRRSGNEQYF. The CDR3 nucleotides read TGTGCCAGCAGCTTTCGAAGAAGCGGGAACGAGCAGTACTTC. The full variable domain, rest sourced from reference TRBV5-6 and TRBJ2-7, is DAGVTQSPTHLIKTRGQQVTLRCSPKSGHDTVSWYQQALGQGPQFIFQYYEEEERQRGNFPDRFSGHQFPNYSSELNVNALLLGDSALYLCASSFRRSGNEQYFGPGTRLTVT.

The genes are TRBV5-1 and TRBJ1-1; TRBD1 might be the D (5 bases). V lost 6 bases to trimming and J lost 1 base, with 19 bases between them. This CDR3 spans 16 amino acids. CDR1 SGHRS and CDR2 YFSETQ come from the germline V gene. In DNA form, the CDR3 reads TGCGCCAGCACCGCAAACGAGCCAGGGCCGAACACTGAAGCTTTCTTT. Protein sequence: CASTANEPGPNTEAFF. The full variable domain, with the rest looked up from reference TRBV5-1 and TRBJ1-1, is KAGVTQTPRYLIKTRGQQVTLSCSPISGHRSVSWYQQTPGQGLQFLFEYFSETQRNKGNFPGRFSGRQFSNSRSEMNVSTLELGDSALYLCASTANEPGPNTEAFFGQGTRLTVV.

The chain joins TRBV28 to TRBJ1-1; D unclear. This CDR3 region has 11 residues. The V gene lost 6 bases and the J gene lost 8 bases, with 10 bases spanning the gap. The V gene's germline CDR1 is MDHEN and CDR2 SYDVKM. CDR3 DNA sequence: TGTGCCAGCAGCTTAAACAGCGAAGCTTTCTTT. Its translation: CASSLNSEAFF.

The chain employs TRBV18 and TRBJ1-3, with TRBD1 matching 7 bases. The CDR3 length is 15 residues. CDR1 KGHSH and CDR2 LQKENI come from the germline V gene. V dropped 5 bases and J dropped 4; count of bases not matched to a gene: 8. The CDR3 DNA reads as TGTGCCAGCTCAGCCACTCGACAGGGCGGAAACACCATATATTTT. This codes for CASSATRQGGNTIYF.

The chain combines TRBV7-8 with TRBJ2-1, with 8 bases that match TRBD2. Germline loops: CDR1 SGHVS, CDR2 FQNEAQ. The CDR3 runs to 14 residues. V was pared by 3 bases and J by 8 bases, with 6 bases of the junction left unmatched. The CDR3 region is CASSFGLASDEQFF. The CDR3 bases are TGTGCCAGCAGCTTCGGACTAGCAAGTGATGAGCAGTTCTTC.

CDR3 DNA sequence: TGCGCCAGCGATGACGGGACCTACAATGAGCAGTTCTTC. Translated, it gives CASDDGTYNEQFF. The V gene is TRBV5-1, the J gene TRBJ2-1; possible D gene TRBD2, 5 bases. This CDR3 spans 13 amino acids. Between the trimmed V and J ends, which lost 7 bases and 2 bases, there was a span of 10 bases. CDR1 SGHRS and CDR2 YFSETQ come from the germline V gene.

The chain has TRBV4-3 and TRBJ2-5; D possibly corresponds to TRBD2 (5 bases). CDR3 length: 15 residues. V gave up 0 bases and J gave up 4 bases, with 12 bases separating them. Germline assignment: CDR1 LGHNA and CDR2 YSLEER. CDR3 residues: CASSQEFRGVETQYF. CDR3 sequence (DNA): TGCGCCAGCAGCCAAGAATTCCGGGGAGTAGAGACCCAGTACTTC.

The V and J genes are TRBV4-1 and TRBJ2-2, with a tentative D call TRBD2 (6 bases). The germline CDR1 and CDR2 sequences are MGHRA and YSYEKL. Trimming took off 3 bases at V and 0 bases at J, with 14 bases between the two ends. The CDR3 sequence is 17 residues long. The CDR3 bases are TGCGCCAGCAGCCAGTCACCCCAGCGGGCGAACACCGGGGAGCTGTTTTTT. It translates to CASSQSPQRANTGELFF.

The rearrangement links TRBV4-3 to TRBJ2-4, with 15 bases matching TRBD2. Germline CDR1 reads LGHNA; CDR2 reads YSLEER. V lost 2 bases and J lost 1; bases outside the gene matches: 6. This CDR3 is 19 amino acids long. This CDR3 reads CASSQHPGLAGGAKNIQYF. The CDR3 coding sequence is TGCGCCAGCAGCCAACACCCGGGACTAGCGGGGGGCGCCAAAAACATTCAGTACTTC.

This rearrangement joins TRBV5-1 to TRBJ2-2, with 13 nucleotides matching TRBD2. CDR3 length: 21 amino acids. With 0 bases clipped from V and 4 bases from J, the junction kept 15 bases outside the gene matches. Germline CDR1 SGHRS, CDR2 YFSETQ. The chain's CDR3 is CASSLELRTSGSWDLTGELFF. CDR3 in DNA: TGCGCCAGCAGCTTGGAGCTCCGGACTAGCGGGAGTTGGGACCTCACCGGGGAGCTGTTTTTT.

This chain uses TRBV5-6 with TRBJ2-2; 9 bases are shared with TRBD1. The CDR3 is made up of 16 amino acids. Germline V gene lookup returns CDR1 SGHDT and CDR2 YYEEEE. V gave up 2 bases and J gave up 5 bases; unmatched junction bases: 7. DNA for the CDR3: TGTGCCAGCAGCTTTTCCGGGACAGGGTTAACCGGGGAGCTGTTTTTT. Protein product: CASSFSGTGLTGELFF.